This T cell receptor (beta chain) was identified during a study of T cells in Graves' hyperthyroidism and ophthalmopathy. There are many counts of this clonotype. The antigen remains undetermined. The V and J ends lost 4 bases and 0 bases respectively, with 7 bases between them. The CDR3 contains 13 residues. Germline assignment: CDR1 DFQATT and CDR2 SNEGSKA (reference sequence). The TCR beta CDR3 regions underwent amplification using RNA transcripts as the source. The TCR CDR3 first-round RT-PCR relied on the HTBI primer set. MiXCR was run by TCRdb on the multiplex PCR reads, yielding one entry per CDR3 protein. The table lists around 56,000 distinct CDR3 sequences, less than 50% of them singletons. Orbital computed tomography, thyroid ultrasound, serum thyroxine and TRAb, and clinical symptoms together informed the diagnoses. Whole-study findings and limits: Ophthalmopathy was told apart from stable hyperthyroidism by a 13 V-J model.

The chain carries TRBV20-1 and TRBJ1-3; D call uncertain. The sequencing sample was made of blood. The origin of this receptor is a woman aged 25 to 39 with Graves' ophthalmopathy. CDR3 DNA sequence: TGCAGTGCTATGGATCGCTCTGGAAACACCATATATTTT. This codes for CSAMDRSGNTIYF.